Listed below are T cell receptor beta chains from one sample, sequenced in a study of cytomegalovirus exposure and HLA in healthy donors. The assay was immunoSEQ multiplex PCR, and TCRdb's table has in-frame clones only and misses some. The table lists roughly 200,000 clones, around 80% of them singletons, with 1.2% in the top ten. Sequencing used PBMCs. These receptors were obtained from a woman aged 25 to 39 in good health and CMV-seronegative. Both conserved end residues are part of each CDR3. A D gene is named only where the DNA matches it firmly. Some rows have no size entry. The others give once, few or many, or a class for an expanded clone.

j_call d_call v_call clone_size cdr3_aa cdr3_nt
TRBJ2-2 TRBD2 TRBV25-1 . CASSGRLAVNTGELFF TGTGCCAGCAGCGGGAGGCTAGCGGTTAACACCGGGGAGCTGTTTTTT
TRBJ1-5 . TRBV6-5 . CASSTHQPQHF TGTGCCAGCAGTACTCATCAGCCCCAGCATTTT
TRBJ2-6 . TRBV6-5 . CATISGANVLTF TGTGCCACCATCTCTGGGGCCAACGTCCTGACTTTC
TRBJ2-7 TRBD2 TRBV5-4 . CATQRGGSYEQYF TGTGCCACCCAGCGGGGGGGCTCCTACGAGCAGTACTTC
TRBJ2-1 TRBD2 TRBV6-6 . CASSYSREGYNEQFF TGTGCCAGCAGTTACTCGAGGGAGGGGTACAATGAGCAGTTCTTC
TRBJ2-1 TRBD2 TRBV5-1 . CASSLALASGEVYNEQFF TGCGCCAGCAGCTTGGCACTAGCGTCCGGAGAGGTTTACAATGAGCAGTTCTTC
TRBJ2-5 TRBD2 TRBV5-4 . CASSLETGGSQTQYF TGTGCCAGCAGCTTGGAAACGGGCGGGAGCCAGACCCAGTACTTC
TRBJ2-1 TRBD2 TRBV30 . CAWSRVRTSGFNEQFF TGTGCCTGGAGTAGAGTCCGGACTAGCGGATTTAATGAGCAGTTCTTC
TRBJ2-7 TRBD1 TRBV6-5 . CASSRQGAALYEQYF TGTGCCAGCAGTCGACAGGGGGCCGCCTTGTACGAGCAGTACTTC
TRBJ1-2 . TRBV6-1 . CASSADLNYGYTF TGTGCCAGCAGTGCCGACTTGAACTATGGCTACACCTTC
TRBJ1-1 . TRBV5-1 . CASSRGAGEVGEAFF TGCGCCAGCAGCCGGGGAGCGGGGGAGGTAGGTGAAGCTTTCTTT
TRBJ2-7 TRBD1 TRBV30 . CAWTRRQGWYEQYF TGTGCCTGGACAAGAAGACAGGGGTGGTACGAGCAGTACTTC
TRBJ1-2 . TRBV10-2 . CASSGRGYGYTF TGCGCCAGCAGTGGCAGGGGCTATGGCTACACCTTC
TRBJ2-6 . TRBV7-9 . CASSLIRHSGANVLTF TGTGCCAGCAGCTTAATCCGACACTCTGGGGCCAACGTCCTGACTTTC
TRBJ2-3 TRBD2 TRBV6-6 few CASSNTGLADTQYF TGTGCCAGCAGCAATACTGGACTAGCAGATACGCAGTATTTT
TRBJ2-2 . TRBV5-1 . CASSLGAVPEDGELFF TGCGCCAGCAGCTTGGGGGCCGTCCCGGAAGACGGGGAGCTGTTTTTT
TRBJ2-7 TRBD1 TRBV7-6 . CASSPRWDRGYEQYF TGTGCCAGCAGCCCTCGTTGGGACAGGGGCTACGAGCAGTACTTC